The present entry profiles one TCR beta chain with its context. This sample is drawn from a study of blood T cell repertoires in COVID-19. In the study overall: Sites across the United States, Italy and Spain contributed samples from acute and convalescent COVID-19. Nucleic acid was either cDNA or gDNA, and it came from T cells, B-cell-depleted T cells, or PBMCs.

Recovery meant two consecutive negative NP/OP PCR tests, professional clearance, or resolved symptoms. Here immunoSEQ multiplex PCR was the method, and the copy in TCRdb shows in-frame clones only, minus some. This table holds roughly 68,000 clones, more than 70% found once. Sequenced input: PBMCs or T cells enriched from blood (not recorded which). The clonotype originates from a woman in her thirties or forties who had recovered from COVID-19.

The CDR3 loop is CASSPSGTGRTEAFF. CDR3 bases: TGTGCCAGCAGCCCCTCGGGGACAGGGCGCACTGAAGCTTTCTTT. This chain uses TRBV6-2 or TRBV6-3 with TRBJ1-1; TRBD1 aligns across 9 bases. Germline assignment: CDR1 MNHEY and CDR2 SVGEGT. V gave up 6 bases and J gave up 4 bases; unmatched junction bases: 9. The CDR3 contains 15 residues.